The 11 T cell receptor beta chains below were found in one sample sequenced in a study of blood T cell repertoires in COVID-19. Assay used: immunoSEQ multiplex PCR; TCRdb lists only in-frame clones, some missing. The top ten hold less than 2% of the sample, which has hundreds of thousands of clones, about nine tenths seen once. Sequencing used peripheral blood. The receptors originated from a woman in her twenties or thirties with COVID-19, enrolled during active disease.

The rearrangement uses TRBV7-2 and TRBJ2-3; TRBD2 is a possible D gene (5 bases). The V gene lost 5 bases and the J gene lost 2 bases, with 17 bases spanning the gap. In germline, CDR1 is SGHTA, CDR2 FQGNSA. This CDR3 is built from 16 residues. The CDR3 region is CASSPRGRPNTDTQYF. The CDR3 nucleotides read TGTGCCAGCAGCCCTAGAGGGCGGCCAAACACAGATACGCAGTATTTT.

The chain is built from TRBV19 and TRBJ2-1; 11 bases line up with TRBD2. J was trimmed by 9 bases and V by 6 bases; bases with no gene match: 13. The germline gives CDR1 LNHDA, CDR2 SQIVND (reference sequence). CDR3 size: 16 residues. For the CDR3, the DNA is TGTGCCAGTAGCCAATCTATAGCGGGGGGGCCGGGTGAGCAGTTCTTC. It yields the protein CASSQSIAGGPGEQFF.

V gene TRBV27 combines with J gene TRBJ1-1; D might be TRBD1 (5 bases). Germline V gene data show CDR1 as MNHEY and CDR2 as SMNVEV (reference sequence). CDR3 length equals 13 residues. V was cut by 6 bases and J by 5 bases, with 13 bases left in between. The DNA of the CDR3 is TGTGCCAGCAGCTTTGGGGAGGGGACTGAAGCTTTCTTT. Protein product: CASSFGEGTEAFF.

The genes are TRBV3-1 (or the pseudogene TRBV3-2) and TRBJ1-1, with 8 bases matching TRBD1. CDR3 length: 16 amino acids. Trimming took 3 bases from V and 5 from J; bases not matched to a gene: 11. Germline CDR1 reads LGHDT; CDR2 reads YNNKEL (reference sequence). The CDR3 DNA reads TGTGCCAGCAGCCAGGCCCTACTTAACAGGGGGACTGAAGCTTTCTTT. Its translation: CASSQALLNRGTEAFF.

On this clone: One end of the junction fails to match germline, which may point to a read error. The V and J genes are TRBV3-1 (or the pseudogene TRBV3-2) and TRBJ2-2; TRBD1 might be the D (6 bases). The germline gives CDR1 LGHDT, CDR2 YNNKEL (reference sequence). CDR3 length: 14 amino acids. As DNA, the CDR3 is TGTGCCAGCAGCCCTCGGACAGCCGCCGGAGAGCTGTTTTTT. Its translation: CASSPRTAAGELFF.

The chain recombines TRBV5-1 with TRBJ2-1; 11 nucleotides line up with TRBD2. The junction had 19 bases not matched to a gene; V was cut back by 3 bases and J by 8 bases. CDR1 SGHRS and CDR2 YFSETQ come from the germline V gene. The CDR3 has 19 amino acids. CDR3 protein: CASSWFGTSGAEFGDEQFF. CDR3 nucleotides: TGCGCCAGCAGCTGGTTCGGGACTAGCGGTGCGGAGTTCGGAGATGAGCAGTTCTTC.

This chain uses TRBV11-2 with TRBJ2-5; 9 bases line up with TRBD2. Germline CDR1 reads SGHAT; CDR2 reads FQNNGV. The CDR3 contains 15 residues. Trimming removed 1 base from V and 5 bases from J; junction bases left unmatched: 5. This chain's CDR3 is CASSLGGGAVETQYF. CDR3 sequence (DNA): TGTGCCAGCAGCTTAGGCGGGGGGGCGGTTGAGACCCAGTACTTC.

The V call is TRBV6-6, the J call TRBJ2-1; 9 bases fit TRBD2. J gave up 9 bases and V 0 bases, and 9 bases lay outside the gene matches. Looked up from germline, CDR1 is MNHNY and CDR2 is SVGAGI (reference sequence). The CDR3 totals 16 residues. The CDR3 reads CASSYSKAGGPGEQFF. Here the CDR3 DNA reads TGTGCCAGCAGTTACTCGAAGGCGGGGGGGCCAGGTGAGCAGTTCTTC.

This sequence joins TRBV7-9 and TRBJ2-7, with TRBD1 matching 7 bases. The CDR3 is 15 residues long. V gave up 5 bases and J gave up 5 bases; unmatched junction bases: 12. In germline, CDR1 is SEHNR, CDR2 FQNEAQ (reference sequence). Written as DNA, the CDR3 is TGTGCCAGCAGCCTGACCGACAGGGAGCTCGACGAGCAGTACTTC. Translation: CASSLTDRELDEQYF.

This sequence joins TRBV2 and TRBJ1-1; 8 positions agree with TRBD1. This CDR3 is built from 14 residues. Losses at the gene ends were 0 bases for V and 7 bases for J; bases not matched to a gene: 4. CDR1 and CDR2 (germline): SNHLY, FYNNEI. The CDR3 nucleotides read TGTGCCAGCAGTGAAGCGGGAGGACAGGGTGAAGCTTTCTTT. Amino acids: CASSEAGGQGEAFF.

The V call is TRBV14, the J call TRBJ1-6; the D gene is possibly TRBD1 (6 bases). The ends were cut back, 0 bases at V and 6 bases at J, with 9 bases in the middle. CDR1 is SGHDN, CDR2 FVKESK, per germline. The length of the CDR3 is 15 residues. The CDR3 sequence: CASSQEAGVNSPLHF. CDR3 sequence (DNA): TGTGCCAGCAGCCAAGAGGCAGGGGTTAATTCACCCCTCCACTTT. Full variable domain (outside the CDR3, taken from reference TRBV14 and TRBJ1-6): EAGVTQFPSHSVIEKGQTVTLRCDPISGHDNLYWYRRVMGKEIKFLLHFVKESKQDESGMPNNRFLAERTGGTYSTLKVQPAELEDSGVYFCASSQEAGVNSPLHFGNGTRLTVT.